Each of the 22 T cell receptor beta chains below was sequenced from the same sample in a study of blood T cells in healthy people across ages. Primed by a sample-barcoded 5' primer and a J-beta primer mix, a second PCR proceeded for about 6 to 12 cycles. TCRdb used MiXCR to reprocess the 5' RACE reads, holding one entry per CDR3 protein. Of 550,000 to 800,000 distinct CDR3 sequences listed, about 30% were seen once; the top ten hold 15%. Input material: blood. These receptors came from a woman of 80 years or more in good health.

A few counts support this clonotype. With a much larger clone just one base away, this may be a read error. The J gene is TRBJ2-1, the V gene TRBV11-2, with TRBD1 matching over 7 bases. The germline CDR1 and CDR2 sequences are SGHAT and FQNNGV. The trim removed 5 bases at V and 4 bases at J, leaving 8 bases unmatched. There are 15 residues in the CDR3. The CDR3 sequence is CASSEQEQGYNEQFF. The DNA for the CDR3 is TGTGCCAGCAGCGAACAAGAACAGGGGTACAATGAGCAGTTCTTC.

Ten or more counts support this clonotype. The chain joins TRBV3-1 to TRBJ2-7; TRBD1 might be the D (6 bases). In germline, CDR1 is LGHDT, CDR2 YNNKEL (reference sequence). Trimming shortened V by 1 base and J by 2 bases, and 9 bases separated the two germline ends. This CDR3 spans 14 amino acids. The CDR3 DNA reads TGTGCCAGCAGCCAAGCCCAGGGGACCTACGAGCAGTACTTC. Translating gives CASSQAQGTYEQYF.

With regard to this clonotype: Possible read error: a much larger clone is one base away. The genes are TRBV9 and TRBJ2-3; no clear D. Between the trimmed V and J ends, which lost 4 bases and 2 bases, there was a span of 14 bases. CDR3 size: 15 residues. The germline V gene has CDR1 SGDLS and CDR2 YYNGEE. The CDR3 DNA reads TGTGCCAGCAGCACTCGGAACAGTTACACAGATACGCAGTATTTT. It yields the protein CASSTRNSYTDTQYF.

This clonotype showed up just a few times. The rearrangement links TRBV7-9 to TRBJ1-5; D is uncertain. Between the trimmed V and J ends, which lost 0 bases and 9 bases, there was a span of 9 bases. The CDR3 contains 13 residues. From germline, CDR1 is SEHNR and CDR2 FQNEAQ (reference sequence). CDR3 protein: CASSLANSGPQHF. The CDR3 DNA reads TGTGCCAGCAGCTTAGCAAATAGCGGGCCCCAGCATTTT. The variable domain in full, completed from reference TRBV7-9 and TRBJ1-5, reads DTGVSQNPRHKITKRGQNVTFRCDPISEHNRLYWYRQTLGQGPEFLTYFQNEAQLEKSRLLSDRFSAERPKGSFSTLEIQRTEQGDSAMYLCASSLANSGPQHFGDGTRLSIL.

Comment on this clonotype: A much larger clone sits a single nucleotide away, making a read error possible. Here the CDR3 reads CASSLGAGTGRYSYGYTF. DNA for the CDR3: TGTGCCAGCAGCTTAGGGGCCGGGACAGGGAGGTATAGCTATGGCTACACCTTC. The chain carries TRBV7-3 and TRBJ1-2, with TRBD1 matching over 9 bases. Unmatched junction bases numbered 14, after V lost 2 bases and J lost 4 bases. The CDR3 totals 18 residues. The V gene's germline CDR1 is SGHTA and CDR2 FQGTGA.

This clonotype appeared many times. The rearrangement uses TRBV30 and TRBJ2-3; 9 bases are shared with TRBD1. The CDR3 covers 15 residues. V shed 5 bases and J 2 bases; nucleotides not matched to a gene: 8. Looked up from germline, CDR1 is GTSNPN and CDR2 is SVGIG (reference sequence). The CDR3 bases are TGTGCCTGGGGGACAGGGTTGAGACACACAGATACGCAGTATTTT. It encodes CAWGTGLRHTDTQYF.

This clonotype was counted many times. V and J are TRBV25-1 and TRBJ2-5; D call uncertain. V was shortened by 1 base and J by 0 bases, with 15 bases between the two germline ends. Germline CDR1 MGHDK, CDR2 SYGVNS. The CDR3 sequence is 17 residues long. CDR3 coding DNA: TGTGCCAGCAGTGAATTCGGGCGGCCGCTGTACCAAGAGACCCAGTACTTC. It yields the protein CASSEFGRPLYQETQYF.

The V call is TRBV7-8, the J call TRBJ2-5, with TRBD1 matching 12 bases. The better agreement between TRBJ2-7 and the DNA end casts doubt on the J call. CDR1 is SGHVS and CDR2 is FQNEAQ in the germline V gene. The length of the CDR3 is 16 residues. CDR3 in DNA: TGTGCCAGCAGCTTAGTCCAGGGACAGGGGGCGAGCGAGCAGTACTTC. This encodes CASSLVQGQGASEQYF.

Concerning this clonotype: An end of the junction does not agree with germline; a read error may underlie this. The chain combines TRBV5-1 with TRBJ1-4; tentative D call: TRBD1 (5 bases). Germline V gene lookup returns CDR1 SGHRS and CDR2 YFSETQ. The CDR3 runs to 15 residues. The CDR3 coding sequence is TGCGCCGGCAGTGATACGGGGGCAACTAATGAAAAACTGTTTTTT. Its protein is CAGSDTGATNEKLFF.

The chain links TRBV2 to TRBJ1-5; D is undetermined. CDR1 is SNHLY, CDR2 FYNNEI, per germline. CDR3 length: 15 residues. Trimming cost V 5 bases and J 0 bases, with 11 bases left between them. CDR3 amino acids: CASSTRRASNQPQHF. The CDR3 region has the DNA TGTGCCAGCAGTACTAGACGGGCTAGCAATCAGCCCCAGCATTTT.

This chain connects TRBV7-9 to TRBJ2-2; no firm D call. CDR1 is SEHNR and CDR2 is FQNEAQ in the germline V gene (reference sequence). The CDR3 has 13 residues. The V end lost 7 bases, the J end lost 5 bases, and 11 bases lay between the germline ends. The CDR3 DNA follows: TGTGCCAGCAACTTCATTTCAACCGGGGAGCTGTTTTTT. Its protein is CASNFISTGELFF.

Note on this clonotype: Possible read error: a much larger clone is one base away. DNA for the CDR3: TGTGCCAGCAGCCCACAGGGGAGGGATGGCTGCACCTTC. This codes for CASSPQGRDGCTF. This chain connects TRBV25-1 to TRBJ1-2; 7 bases align to TRBD1. CDR3 length: 13 amino acids. CDR1 and CDR2 (germline): MGHDK, SYGVNS.

The chain is built from TRBV7-2 and TRBJ1-2; D gene unclear. CDR3 size: 15 residues. Trimming shortened V by 1 base and J by 4 bases, and 13 bases separated the two germline ends. Looked up from germline, CDR1 is SGHTA and CDR2 is FQGNSA. The CDR3 coding sequence is TGTGCCAGCAGCTTAGAAGGAGGACCCCTCTATGGCTACACCTTC. This translates into CASSLEGGPLYGYTF.

This clonotype was seen just once. The rearrangement uses TRBV12-3 or TRBV12-4 and TRBJ2-3; 12 bases are a match to TRBD2. Losses at the gene ends were 6 bases for V and 3 bases for J; bases not matched to a gene: 7. This CDR3 region has 16 residues. CDR3 in amino acids: CASSRGGLAGTDTQYF. CDR3 nucleotide sequence: TGTGCCAGCAGCCGTGGAGGACTAGCGGGAACAGATACGCAGTATTTT.

This clonotype has a handful of counts. One junction end does not reproduce the germline sequence, and a read error may be involved. V is TRBV25-1 and J is TRBJ2-5; 8 nucleotides agree with TRBD2. Germline lookup yields CDR1 MGHDK and CDR2 SYGVNS. This CDR3 has 16 amino acids. CDR3 coding DNA: TGTGCCAGCAGGCCCCCTGGGCATAGCGGGAAAGAGGCCCAGTACTTC. This translates into CASRPPGHSGKEAQYF. Combining the CDR3 with reference TRBV25-1 and TRBJ2-5 gives the whole variable domain EADIYQTPRYLVIGTGKKITLECSQTMGHDKMYWYQQDPGMELHLIHYSYGVNSTEKGDLSSESTVSRIRTEHFPLTLESARPSHTSQYLCASRPPGHSGKEAQYFGPGTRLLVL.

This clonotype was counted between two and nine times. A much larger clone lies a single base off, so this may be a read error. V gene TRBV28 combines with J gene TRBJ2-7; TRBD2 is a possible D gene (5 bases). Between the trimmed V and J ends, which lost 9 bases and 0 bases, there was a span of 12 bases. The CDR3 consists of 13 residues. Per the germline V gene, CDR1 is MDHEN and CDR2 is SYDVKM. CDR3 DNA: TGTGCCAGGGGGTGGACTCTCTCCTACGAGCAGTACTTC. It encodes CARGWTLSYEQYF. Supplemented by reference TRBV28 and TRBJ2-7, the full variable domain reads DVKVTQSSRYLVKRTGEKVFLECVQDMDHENMFWYRQDPGLGLRLIYFSYDVKMKEKGDIPEGYSVSREKKERFSLILESASTNQTSMYLCARGWTLSYEQYFGPGTRLTVT.

Regarding this clonotype: Sequence at one end of the junction differs from germline and may be a read error. V is TRBV29-1 and J is TRBJ2-1, with 14 bases aligning to TRBD2. Per germline, CDR1 SQVTM and CDR2 ANQGSEA. The CDR3 is 15 residues long. CDR3 coding DNA: TGTAGCGTTGCCGGGACTAGCGGGGGTTACAATGAGCAGTTCTTC. Translating gives CSVAGTSGGYNEQFF.

The chain recombines TRBV7-2 with TRBJ1-5; D is possibly TRBD1 (6 bases). Germline-derived CDR1 and CDR2 are SGHTA and FQGNSA. Trimming took 1 base from V and 3 from J, leaving 10 bases between them. The CDR3 is 15 residues long. CDR3 DNA: TGTGCCAGCAGCTTAGGGACAGTCCTCAATCAGCCCCAGCATTTT. Encoded protein: CASSLGTVLNQPQHF.

This clonotype came up once. V usage is TRBV28 and J usage is TRBJ1-5; the D gene is possibly TRBD1 (6 bases). CDR1 MDHEN and CDR2 SYDVKM come from the germline V gene. This CDR3 spans 14 amino acids. V lost 6 bases, J lost 6 bases, and 15 bases lay in between. CDR3 coding DNA: TGTGCCAGCAGCCCCACAGGGTCTACTCAGCCCCAGCATTTT. Translating it yields CASSPTGSTQPQHF.

The genes are TRBV19 and TRBJ2-5; 11 bases match TRBD1. The germline V gene encodes CDR1 LNHDA and CDR2 SQIVND (reference sequence). The CDR3 length is 14 residues. The trim removed 6 bases at V and 5 bases at J, leaving 5 bases unmatched. CDR3 sequence (DNA): TGTGCCAGTAGCCCGGGACAGGGGGTGGAGACCCAGTACTTC. This gives the protein CASSPGQGVETQYF.

This clonotype showed up just a few times. The chain joins TRBV6-5 to TRBJ1-2; possible D gene TRBD1, 6 bases. The CDR3 runs to 14 residues. Trimming stripped 5 bases from V and 7 bases from J, with 17 bases between. Looked up from germline, CDR1 is MNHEY and CDR2 is SVGAGI. The CDR3 sequence: CASSAVQGVGGYTF. CDR3 nucleotide sequence: TGTGCCAGCAGTGCTGTACAGGGAGTAGGTGGCTACACCTTC.

This clonotype was detected many times. This CDR3 is CASSRQGAGIYEQYF. DNA of the CDR3: TGTGCCAGCAGTAGACAGGGGGCGGGGATCTACGAGCAGTACTTC. The chain has TRBV6-6 and TRBJ2-7; TRBD1 matches 10 bases. This CDR3 region has 15 residues. Per the germline V gene, CDR1 is MNHNY and CDR2 is SVGAGI (reference sequence). Trimming cost V 5 bases and J 3 bases; bases outside gene matches: 7.